This is a list of T cell receptor beta chains from one sample in a study of blood T cells in healthy people across ages. TCRdb recomputed calls from the 5' RACE reads with MiXCR, one row per CDR3 protein. The sample gives around 1,700,000 distinct CDR3 sequences, approximately 28% of which show up once; 7% to 9% is in the top ten. Sequenced sample: blood. All receptors come from a woman in her thirties in good health. The CDR3 runs from the conserved cysteine through the conserved F or W. The D gene is left open where the match is weak. Clone size is stated in some rows and not others, as once, few, many or a class when expanded.

clone_size	v_call	j_call	d_call	cdr3_nt	cdr3_aa
.	TRBV6-1	TRBJ2-3	.	TGTGCCAGCAGTGAGGTTTTTACGCAGTATTTT	CASSEVFTQYF
many	TRBV7-2	TRBJ2-5	TRBD2	TGTGCCAGCAGCCCCGGGGGGGGCAGGGGAGAGACCCAGTACTTC	CASSPGGGRGETQYF
many	TRBV5-1	TRBJ1-2	.	TGCGCCAGCAGCTCGCAACAGGGAGATGGCTACACCTTC	CASSSQQGDGYTF
many	TRBV7-2	TRBJ2-5	.	TGTGCCAGCAGGCCGTATCGGGAAGCTCGACAAGAGACCCAGTACTTC	CASRPYREARQETQYF
few	TRBV27	TRBJ2-1	TRBD2	TGTGCCAACAATGTAGCGGGGGGGCTCAGTGAGCAGTTCTTC	CANNVAGGLSEQFF
.	TRBV5-1	TRBJ1-1	.	TGCGCCAGCAGCTTGGCAGGGGAGAACACTGAAGCTTTCTTT	CASSLAGENTEAFF
few	TRBV20-1	TRBJ1-5	.	TGCAGTGTCCACGTGTCGGGTTCGGTTGAGCCCCAGCATTTT	CSVHVSGSVEPQHF
few	TRBV2	TRBJ1-2	.	TGTGCCAGCAGTGAAGCAGGGCCCTATGGCTACACCTTC	CASSEAGPYGYTF
few	TRBV29-1	TRBJ2-3	.	TGCAGCGTTGAAGATCGTCAGACCAACACAGATACGCAGTATTTT	CSVEDRQTNTDTQYF
many	TRBV6-2/TRBV6-3	TRBJ2-5	.	TGTGCCAGCAGGAAGACTGCCCAAGAGACCCAGTACTTC	CASRKTAQETQYF
.	TRBV12-3/TRBV12-4	TRBJ1-6	TRBD1	TGTGCCAGCACCCGCAGACAGGGGAATTCACCCCTCCACTTT	CASTRRQGNSPLHF
few	TRBV11-2	TRBJ2-7	TRBD1	TGTGCCAGCAGCTTAGATCAGGGACAGCGAGTCTACGAGCAGTACTTC	CASSLDQGQRVYEQYF
few	TRBV5-6	TRBJ2-3	TRBD2	TGTGCCAGCAGCCCGGGACTAGCGGGAGACGATACGCAGTATTTT	CASSPGLAGDDTQYF
.	TRBV6-5	TRBJ1-1	.	TGTGCCAGCAGTTACTCTTTCGGAACAAAAATGAACACTGAAGCTTTCTTT	CASSYSFGTKMNTEAFF
.	TRBV6-2/TRBV6-3	TRBJ1-1	.	TGTGCCGGCAGTTTGGGGCTGAACACTGAAGCTTTCTTT	CAGSLGLNTEAFF
few	TRBV6-5	TRBJ1-1	.	TGTGCCAGCAGTTACTCGAAATCGAAGGGTCTGAACACTGAAGCTTTCTTT	CASSYSKSKGLNTEAFF
many	TRBV5-5	TRBJ2-7	.	TGTGCCAGCAGCGATGAGGGGGGCTACGAGCAGTACTTC	CASSDEGGYEQYF
few	TRBV29-1	TRBJ1-2	TRBD1	TGCAGCGTTGAAGGACAGGGGGCTAGTGGCTACACCTTC	CSVEGQGASGYTF
.	TRBV4-3	TRBJ1-4	TRBD1	TGCGCCAGCAGCCAAGGGGGCAGGGGGCTAGCTAATGAAAAACTGTTTTTT	CASSQGGRGLANEKLFF
few	TRBV29-1	TRBJ2-5	TRBD1	TGCAGCGGATTGGGACAGGGGGTGACCCAGTACTTC	CSGLGQGVTQYF
.	TRBV6-5	TRBJ1-2	TRBD1	TGTGCCAGCAGGCAGGGGACAGGGCGAAACTATGGCTACACCTTC	CASRQGTGRNYGYTF
.	TRBV6-2/TRBV6-3	TRBJ1-2	.	TGTGCCGGCAACACCCGTCCAGGTGTCCACCCTGGACGATATGGCTACACCTTC	CAGNTRPGVHPGRYGYTF
few	TRBV6-1	TRBJ1-2	.	TGTGCCACCATTCGGGTCGGATATGGCTACACCTTC	CATIRVGYGYTF
.	TRBV7-9	TRBJ2-1	.	TGTGCCAGCAGCTTAGAGTCGGGCTGCTACAATGAGCAGTTCTTC	CASSLESGCYNEQFF
.	TRBV3-1	TRBJ1-2	.	TGTGCCAGCAGCCGTTATGGGGGCTCAGATGGCTACACCTTC	CASSRYGGSDGYTF